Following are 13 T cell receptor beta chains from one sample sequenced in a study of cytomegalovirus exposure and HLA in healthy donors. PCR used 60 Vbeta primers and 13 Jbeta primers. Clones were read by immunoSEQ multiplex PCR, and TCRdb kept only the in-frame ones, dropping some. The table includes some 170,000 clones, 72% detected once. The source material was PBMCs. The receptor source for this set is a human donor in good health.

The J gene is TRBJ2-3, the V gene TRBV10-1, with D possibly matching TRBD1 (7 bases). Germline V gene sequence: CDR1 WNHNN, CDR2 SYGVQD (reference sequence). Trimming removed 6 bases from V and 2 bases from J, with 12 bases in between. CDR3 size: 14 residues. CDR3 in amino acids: CASSGRGVTDTQYF. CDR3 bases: TGCGCCAGCAGCGGCAGGGGGGTCACAGATACGCAGTATTTT.

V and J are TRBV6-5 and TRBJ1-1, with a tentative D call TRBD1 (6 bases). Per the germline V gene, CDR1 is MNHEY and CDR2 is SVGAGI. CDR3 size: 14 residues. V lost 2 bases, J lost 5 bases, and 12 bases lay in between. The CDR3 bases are TGTGCCAGCAGTTACCTACAGGGAGAGACTGAAGCTTTCTTT. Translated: CASSYLQGETEAFF.

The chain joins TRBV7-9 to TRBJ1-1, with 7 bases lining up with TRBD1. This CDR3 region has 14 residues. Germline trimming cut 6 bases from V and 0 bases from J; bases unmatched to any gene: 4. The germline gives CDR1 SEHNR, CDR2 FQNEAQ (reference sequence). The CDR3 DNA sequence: TGTGCCAGCAGTGGGGGACAGATGAACACTGAAGCTTTCTTT. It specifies CASSGGQMNTEAFF.

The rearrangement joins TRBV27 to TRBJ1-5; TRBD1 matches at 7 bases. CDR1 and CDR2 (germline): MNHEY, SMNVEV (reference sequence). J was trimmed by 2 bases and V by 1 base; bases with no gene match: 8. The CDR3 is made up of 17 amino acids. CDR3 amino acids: CASSLFWDSAGNQPQHF. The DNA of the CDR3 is TGTGCCAGCAGTTTATTTTGGGACAGTGCTGGCAATCAGCCCCAGCATTTT.

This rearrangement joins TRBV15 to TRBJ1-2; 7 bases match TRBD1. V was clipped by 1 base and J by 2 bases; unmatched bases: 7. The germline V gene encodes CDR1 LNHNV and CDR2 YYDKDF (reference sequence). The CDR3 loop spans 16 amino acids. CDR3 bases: TGTGCCACCAGCAGAGCAGGGGGTTGGGGCAACTATGGCTACACCTTC. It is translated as CATSRAGGWGNYGYTF.

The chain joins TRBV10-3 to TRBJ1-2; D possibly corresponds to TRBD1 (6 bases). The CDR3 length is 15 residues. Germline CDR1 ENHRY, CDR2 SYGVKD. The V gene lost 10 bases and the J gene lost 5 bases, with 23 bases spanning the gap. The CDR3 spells CATGDKVGLGYGYTF. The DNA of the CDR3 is TGTGCCACAGGGGATAAAGTGGGGCTGGGGTATGGCTACACCTTC.

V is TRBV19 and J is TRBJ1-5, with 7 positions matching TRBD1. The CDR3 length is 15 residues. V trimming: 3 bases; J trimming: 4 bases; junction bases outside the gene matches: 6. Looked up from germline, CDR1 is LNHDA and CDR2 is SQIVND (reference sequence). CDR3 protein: CASSIYRQGNQPQHF. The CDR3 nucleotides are TGTGCCAGTAGTATCTATCGACAGGGAAATCAGCCCCAGCATTTT.

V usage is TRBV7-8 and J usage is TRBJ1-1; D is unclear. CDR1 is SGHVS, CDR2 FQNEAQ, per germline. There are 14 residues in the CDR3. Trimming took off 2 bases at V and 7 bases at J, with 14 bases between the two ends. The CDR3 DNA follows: TGTGCCAGCAGCTTACTTCCAGGTAACGGTGAAGCTTTCTTT. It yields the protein CASSLLPGNGEAFF.

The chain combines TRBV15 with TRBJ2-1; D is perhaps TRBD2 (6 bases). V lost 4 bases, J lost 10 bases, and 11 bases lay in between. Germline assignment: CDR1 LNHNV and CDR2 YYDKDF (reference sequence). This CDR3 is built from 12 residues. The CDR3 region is CATSTRGWEQFF. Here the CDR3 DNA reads TGTGCCACCAGCACCCGGGGGTGGGAGCAGTTCTTC.

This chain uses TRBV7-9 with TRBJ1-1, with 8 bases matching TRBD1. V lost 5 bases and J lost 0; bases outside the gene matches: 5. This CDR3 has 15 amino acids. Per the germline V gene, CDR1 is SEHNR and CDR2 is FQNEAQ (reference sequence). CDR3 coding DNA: TGTGCCAGCAGCCTGGGACAGGCCTTGAACACTGAAGCTTTCTTT. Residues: CASSLGQALNTEAFF.

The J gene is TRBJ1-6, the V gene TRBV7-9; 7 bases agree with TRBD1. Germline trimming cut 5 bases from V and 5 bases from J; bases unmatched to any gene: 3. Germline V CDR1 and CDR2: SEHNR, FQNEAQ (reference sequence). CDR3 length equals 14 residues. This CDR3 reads CASSRDSDNSPLHF. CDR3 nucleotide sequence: TGTGCCAGCAGCCGGGACAGCGATAATTCACCCCTCCACTTT.

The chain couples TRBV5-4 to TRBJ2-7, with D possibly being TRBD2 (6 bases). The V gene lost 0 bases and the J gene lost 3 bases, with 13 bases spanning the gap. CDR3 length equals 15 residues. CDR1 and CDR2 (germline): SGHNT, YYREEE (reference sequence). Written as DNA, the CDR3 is TGTGCCAGCAGCTTGGTGGGTAGCGGCCTCTACGAGCAGTACTTC. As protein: CASSLVGSGLYEQYF.

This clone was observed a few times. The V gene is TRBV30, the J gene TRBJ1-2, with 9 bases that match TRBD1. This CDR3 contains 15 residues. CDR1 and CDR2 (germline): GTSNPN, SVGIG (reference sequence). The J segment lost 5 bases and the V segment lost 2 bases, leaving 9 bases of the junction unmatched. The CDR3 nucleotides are TGTGCCTGGAGTAGGGTCGTTGGGACAGGGTATGGCTACACCTTC. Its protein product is CAWSRVVGTGYGYTF.